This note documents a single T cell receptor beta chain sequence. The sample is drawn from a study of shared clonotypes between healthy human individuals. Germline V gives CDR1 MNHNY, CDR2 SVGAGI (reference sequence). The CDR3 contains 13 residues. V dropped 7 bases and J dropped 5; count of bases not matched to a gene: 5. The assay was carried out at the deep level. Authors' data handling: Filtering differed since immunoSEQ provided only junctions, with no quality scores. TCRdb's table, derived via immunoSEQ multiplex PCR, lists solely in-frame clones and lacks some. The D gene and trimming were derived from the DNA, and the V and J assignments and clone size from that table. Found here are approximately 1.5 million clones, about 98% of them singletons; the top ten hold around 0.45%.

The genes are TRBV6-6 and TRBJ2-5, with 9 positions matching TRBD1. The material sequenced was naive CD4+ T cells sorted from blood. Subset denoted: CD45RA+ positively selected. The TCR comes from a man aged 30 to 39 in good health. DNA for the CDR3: TGTGCCAGCAAGACAGGGGGTGGGGAGACCCAGTACTTC. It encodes CASKTGGGETQYF.